This TCR beta chain is drawn from a study of blood T cell repertoires in COVID-19. Overall study: Some COVID-19 samples were acute and others convalescent; all came from the United States, Italy and Spain.

Enrolled during active infection, Seattle patients were then followed longitudinally. Germline V lookup: CDR1 SGHVS, CDR2 FNYEAQ. The CDR3 loop spans 16 amino acids. With 5 bases clipped from V and 4 bases from J, the junction kept 9 bases outside the gene matches. Original data processing: Researchers report that nucleated cell counts were estimated from reference gene primer amplification. TCRdb's table, derived via immunoSEQ multiplex PCR, lists solely in-frame clones and lacks some. For V, J and clone size, that table is used; D and trimming come from the DNA. Of roughly 160,000 clones in the sample, around 79% are singletons; the top ten hold 8.1%.

The receptor comes from a woman aged 60 to 75 with COVID-19, enrolled during active disease. J is TRBJ2-7 and V is TRBV7-6; 12 bases match TRBD1. Sequenced input: peripheral blood. This chain's CDR3 is CASSPPGTGGRYEQYV. CDR3 nucleotide sequence: TGTGCCAGCAGCCCCCCCGGGACAGGGGGCCGTTACGAGCAGTACGTC.